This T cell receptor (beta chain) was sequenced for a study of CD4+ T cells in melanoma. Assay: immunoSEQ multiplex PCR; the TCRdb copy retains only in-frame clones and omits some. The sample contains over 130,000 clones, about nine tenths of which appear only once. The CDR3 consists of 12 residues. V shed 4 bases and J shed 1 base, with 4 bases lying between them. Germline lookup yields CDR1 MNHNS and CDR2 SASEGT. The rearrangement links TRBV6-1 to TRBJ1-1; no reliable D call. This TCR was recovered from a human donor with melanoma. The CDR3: CASSGGNTEAFF. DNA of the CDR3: TGTGCCAGCAGTGGAGGGAACACTGAAGCTTTCTTT.